The 5 T cell receptor beta chains in this list originate from one sample, sequenced in a study of shared clonotypes between healthy human individuals. Naive CD8 cells, CD45RO-negative and positively selected for CCR7, excluded terminally differentiated effector memory CD45RA+ cells. Repertoires were generated with immunoSEQ multiplex PCR, while TCRdb's copy carries only in-frame clones and drops some. Among about 820,000 clones, approximately 92% were seen once, and the ten largest hold nearly 25%. The sequencing input was naive CD8+ T cells sorted from blood. These receptors originate from a man aged 30-40 years in good health.

This clone was seen once. V usage is TRBV4-3 and J usage is TRBJ2-7, with D perhaps matching TRBD1 (6 bases). The CDR3 is 14 residues long. Germline V CDR1 and CDR2: LGHNA, YSLEER. The V and J ends lost 1 base and 5 bases respectively, with 12 bases between them. The CDR3 DNA is TGCGCCAGCAGCCAAGGAACAGGGAGCCACGAGCAGTACTTC. Amino acids: CASSQGTGSHEQYF.

The chain links TRBV7-9 to TRBJ2-7; possible D gene TRBD1, 6 bases. The CDR3 spans 13 residues. CDR1 and CDR2 from the germline V gene are SEHNR and FQNEAQ (reference sequence). V dropped 2 bases and J dropped 5 bases, with 10 bases sitting between them. DNA of the CDR3: TGTGCCAGCAGCTTAAGGGGGAACGACGAGCAGTACTTC. This sequence encodes CASSLRGNDEQYF.

The V call is TRBV28, the J call TRBJ2-1; D call uncertain. Germline loops: CDR1 MDHEN, CDR2 SYDVKM. This CDR3 has 16 residues. Between the trimmed V and J ends, which lost 5 bases and 1 base, there was a span of 15 bases. The CDR3 bases are TGTGCCAGCAGTCCCACCGGACGCGTTTCCTACAATGAGCAGTTCTTC. It encodes CASSPTGRVSYNEQFF.

The V call is TRBV9, the J call TRBJ2-3, with D perhaps being TRBD1 or TRBD2 (5 bases each). V was trimmed by 3 bases and J by 2 bases, leaving 13 bases between them. From germline, CDR1 is SGDLS and CDR2 YYNGEE. The CDR3 consists of 15 residues. The CDR3 spells CASSGDRVVTDTQYF. CDR3 coding DNA: TGTGCCAGCAGCGGGGACCGAGTAGTCACAGATACGCAGTATTTT.

This rearrangement joins TRBV27 to TRBJ1-2, with TRBD1 matching over 9 bases. Germline CDR1 reads MNHEY; CDR2 reads SMNVEV (reference sequence). The CDR3 is made up of 16 amino acids. With 2 bases clipped from V and 3 bases from J, the junction kept 7 bases outside the gene matches. CDR3 in DNA: TGTGCCAGCAGTTTAGCCGGGACAGGGTATTACTATGGCTACACCTTC. This translates into CASSLAGTGYYYGYTF.